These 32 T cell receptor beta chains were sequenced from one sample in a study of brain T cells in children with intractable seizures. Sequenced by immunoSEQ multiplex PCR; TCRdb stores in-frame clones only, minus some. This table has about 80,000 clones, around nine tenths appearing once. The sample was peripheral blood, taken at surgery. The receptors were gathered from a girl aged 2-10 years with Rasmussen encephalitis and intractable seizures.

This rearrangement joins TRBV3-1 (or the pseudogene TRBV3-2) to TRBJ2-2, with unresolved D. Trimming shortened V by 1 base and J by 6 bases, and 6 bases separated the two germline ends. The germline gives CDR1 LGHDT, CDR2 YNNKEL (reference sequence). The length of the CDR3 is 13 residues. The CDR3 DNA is TGTGCCAGCAGCCAAGGTGGGGCCGGGGAGCTGTTTTTT. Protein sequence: CASSQGGAGELFF.

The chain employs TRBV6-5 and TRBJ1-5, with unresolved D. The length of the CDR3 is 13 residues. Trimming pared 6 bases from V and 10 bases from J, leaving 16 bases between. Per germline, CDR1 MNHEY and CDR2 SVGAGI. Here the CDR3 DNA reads TGTGCCAGCAGCGCCGACATTGATGGACCCCAGCATTTT. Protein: CASSADIDGPQHF.

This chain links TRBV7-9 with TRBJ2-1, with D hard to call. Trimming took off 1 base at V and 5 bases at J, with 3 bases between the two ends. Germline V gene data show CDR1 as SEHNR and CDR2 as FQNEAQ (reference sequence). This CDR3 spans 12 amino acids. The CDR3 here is CASSLVDNEQFF. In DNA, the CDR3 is TGTGCCAGCAGCTTAGTAGACAATGAGCAGTTCTTC.

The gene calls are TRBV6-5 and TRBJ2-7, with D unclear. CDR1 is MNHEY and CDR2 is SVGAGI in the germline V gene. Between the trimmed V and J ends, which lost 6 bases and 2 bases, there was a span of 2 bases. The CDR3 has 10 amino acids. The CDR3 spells CASRAYEQYF. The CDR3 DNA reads TGTGCCAGCAGGGCCTACGAGCAGTACTTC.

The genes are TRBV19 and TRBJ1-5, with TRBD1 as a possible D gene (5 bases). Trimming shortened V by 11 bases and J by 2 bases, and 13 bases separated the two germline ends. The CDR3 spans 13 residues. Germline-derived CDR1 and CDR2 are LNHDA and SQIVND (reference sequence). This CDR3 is CAGSTVGNQPQHF. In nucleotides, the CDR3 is TGTGCCGGTTCGACAGTTGGCAATCAGCCCCAGCATTTT. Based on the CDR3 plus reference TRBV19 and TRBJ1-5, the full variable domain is DGGITQSPKYLFRKEGQNVTLSCEQNLNHDAMYWYRQDPGQGLRLIYYSQIVNDFQKGDIAEGYSVSREKKESFPLTVTSAQKNPTAFYLCAGSTVGNQPQHFGDGTRLSIL.

The CDR3 DNA is TGTGCCAGCAGTGACGTTGGTACGTCGAACACTGAAGCTTTCTTT. It is translated as CASSDVGTSNTEAFF. The genes are TRBV2 and TRBJ1-1, with unresolved D. Germline V gene lookup returns CDR1 SNHLY and CDR2 FYNNEI. V dropped 3 bases and J dropped 1 base, with 12 bases sitting between them. The CDR3 totals 15 residues.

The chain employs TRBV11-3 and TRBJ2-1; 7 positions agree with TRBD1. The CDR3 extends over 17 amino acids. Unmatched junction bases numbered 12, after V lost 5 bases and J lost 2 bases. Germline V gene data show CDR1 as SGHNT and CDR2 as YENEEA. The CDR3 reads CASSDHTTTGPYNEQFF. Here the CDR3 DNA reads TGTGCCAGCAGCGACCACACAACGACAGGGCCCTACAATGAGCAGTTCTTC. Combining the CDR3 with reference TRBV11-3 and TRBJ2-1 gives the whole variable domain EAGVVQSPRYKIIEKKQPVAFWCNPISGHNTLYWYLQNLGQGPELLIRYENEEAVDDSQLPKDRFSAERLKGVDSTLKIQPAELGDSAVYLCASSDHTTTGPYNEQFFGPGTRLTVL.

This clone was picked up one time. Written as DNA, the CDR3 is TGTGCCAGCAGCCGGGACGGAGCGGGCACAGATACGCAGTATTTT. This sequence encodes CASSRDGAGTDTQYF. The chain carries TRBV7-3 and TRBJ2-3; D possibly matches TRBD1 or TRBD2 (5 bases each). This CDR3 comprises 15 residues. Per germline, CDR1 SGHTA and CDR2 FQGTGA. The V gene lost 5 bases and the J gene lost 1 base, with 13 bases spanning the gap.

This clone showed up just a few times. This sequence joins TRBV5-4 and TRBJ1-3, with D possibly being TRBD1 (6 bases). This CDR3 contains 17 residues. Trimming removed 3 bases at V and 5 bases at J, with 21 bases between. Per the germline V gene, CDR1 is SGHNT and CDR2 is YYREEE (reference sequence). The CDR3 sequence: CASSSTDGQHCRNTIYF. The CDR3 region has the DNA TGTGCCAGCAGCTCGACGGACGGACAGCATTGCCGAAACACCATATATTTT.

The CDR3 protein is CAFSVFHWAGKPYEQYF. The CDR3 DNA is TGTGCCTTTAGTGTGTTTCACTGGGCAGGTAAACCCTACGAGCAGTACTTC. This chain links TRBV19 with TRBJ2-7; D gene unclear. The CDR3 consists of 17 residues. In germline, CDR1 is LNHDA, CDR2 SQIVND (reference sequence). Deletions cut 11 bases from V and 2 bases from J, with 28 bases between.

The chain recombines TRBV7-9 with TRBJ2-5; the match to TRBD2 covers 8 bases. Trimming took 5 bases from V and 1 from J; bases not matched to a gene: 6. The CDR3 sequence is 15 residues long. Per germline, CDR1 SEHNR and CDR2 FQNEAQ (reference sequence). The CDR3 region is CASSRLAQPQETQYF. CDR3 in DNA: TGTGCCAGCAGCCGACTAGCGCAACCCCAAGAGACCCAGTACTTC.

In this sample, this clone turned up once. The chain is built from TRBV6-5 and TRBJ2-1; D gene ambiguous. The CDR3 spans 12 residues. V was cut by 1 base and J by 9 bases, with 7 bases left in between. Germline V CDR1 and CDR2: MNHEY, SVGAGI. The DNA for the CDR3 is TGTGCCAGCAGTTACTGGATGCTTGAGCAGTTCTTC. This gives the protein CASSYWMLEQFF.

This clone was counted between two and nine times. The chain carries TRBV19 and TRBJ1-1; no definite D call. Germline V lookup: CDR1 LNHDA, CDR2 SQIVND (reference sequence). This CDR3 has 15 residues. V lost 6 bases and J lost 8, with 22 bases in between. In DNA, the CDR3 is TGTGCCAGTAGCCTCCCCGAGGGTACGCTATCCGAAGCTTTCTTT. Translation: CASSLPEGTLSEAFF.

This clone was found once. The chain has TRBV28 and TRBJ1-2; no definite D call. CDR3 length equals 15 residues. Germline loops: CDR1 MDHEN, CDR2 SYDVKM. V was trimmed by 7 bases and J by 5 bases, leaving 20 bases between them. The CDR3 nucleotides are TGTGCCAGCATCCCCGGTGGTCCGGGGTTTTATGGCTACACCTTC. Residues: CASIPGGPGFYGYTF.

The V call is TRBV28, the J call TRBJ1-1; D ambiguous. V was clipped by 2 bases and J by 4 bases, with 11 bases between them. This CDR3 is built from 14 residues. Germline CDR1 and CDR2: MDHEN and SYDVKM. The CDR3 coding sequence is TGTGCCAGCAGTTTACGAGAGGGTGTCACTGAAGCTTTCTTT. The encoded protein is CASSLREGVTEAFF.

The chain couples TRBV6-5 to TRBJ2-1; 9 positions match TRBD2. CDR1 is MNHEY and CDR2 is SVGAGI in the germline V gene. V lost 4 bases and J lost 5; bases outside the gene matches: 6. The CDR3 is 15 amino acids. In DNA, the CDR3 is TGTGCCAGCAGTTCCTCGGGACTAGCCAACAATGAGCAGTTCTTC. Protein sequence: CASSSSGLANNEQFF.

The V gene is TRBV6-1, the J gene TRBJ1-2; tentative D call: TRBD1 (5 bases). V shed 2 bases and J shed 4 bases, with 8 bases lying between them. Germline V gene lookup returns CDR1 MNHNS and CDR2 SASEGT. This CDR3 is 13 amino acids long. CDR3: CASSESRAYGYTF. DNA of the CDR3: TGTGCCAGCAGTGAATCCAGGGCCTATGGCTACACCTTC.

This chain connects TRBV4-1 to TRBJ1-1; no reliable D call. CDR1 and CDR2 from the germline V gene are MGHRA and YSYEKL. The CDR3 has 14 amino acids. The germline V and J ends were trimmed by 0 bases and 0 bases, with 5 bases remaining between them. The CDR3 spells CASSQETLNTEAFF. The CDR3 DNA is TGCGCCAGCAGCCAAGAAACACTGAACACTGAAGCTTTCTTT.

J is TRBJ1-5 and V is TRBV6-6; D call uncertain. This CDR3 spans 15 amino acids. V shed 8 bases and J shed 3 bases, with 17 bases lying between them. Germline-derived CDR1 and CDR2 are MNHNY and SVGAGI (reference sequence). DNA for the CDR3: TGTGCCAGCCGTTCATTGGGGAGAGACAATCAGCCCCAGCATTTT. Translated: CASRSLGRDNQPQHF.

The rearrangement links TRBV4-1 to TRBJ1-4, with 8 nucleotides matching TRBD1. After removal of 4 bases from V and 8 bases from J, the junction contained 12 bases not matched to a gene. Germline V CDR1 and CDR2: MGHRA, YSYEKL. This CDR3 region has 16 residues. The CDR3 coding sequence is TGCGCCAGCAGCCCTTCGGGGGCAGGGGGCCGGGAAAAACTGTTTTTT. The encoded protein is CASSPSGAGGREKLFF.

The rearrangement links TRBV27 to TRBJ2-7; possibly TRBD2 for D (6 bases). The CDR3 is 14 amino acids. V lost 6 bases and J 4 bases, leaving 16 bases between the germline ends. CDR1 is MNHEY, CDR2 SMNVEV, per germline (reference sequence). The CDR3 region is CASSPGTYGYEQYF. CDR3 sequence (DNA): TGTGCCAGCAGCCCCGGGACTTACGGGTACGAGCAGTACTTC.

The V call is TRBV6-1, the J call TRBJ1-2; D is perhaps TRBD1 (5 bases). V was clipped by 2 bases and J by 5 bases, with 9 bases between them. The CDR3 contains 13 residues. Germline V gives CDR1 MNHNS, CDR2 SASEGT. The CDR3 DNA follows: TGTGCCAGCAGTGAACAGGGAAGGTATGGCTACACCTTC. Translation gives CASSEQGRYGYTF.

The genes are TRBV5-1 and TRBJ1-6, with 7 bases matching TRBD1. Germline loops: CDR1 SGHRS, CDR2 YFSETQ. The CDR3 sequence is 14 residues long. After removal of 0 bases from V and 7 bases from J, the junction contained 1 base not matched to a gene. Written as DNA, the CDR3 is TGCGCCAGCAGCTTGGCACAGGGGAATTCACCCCTCCACTTT. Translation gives CASSLAQGNSPLHF.

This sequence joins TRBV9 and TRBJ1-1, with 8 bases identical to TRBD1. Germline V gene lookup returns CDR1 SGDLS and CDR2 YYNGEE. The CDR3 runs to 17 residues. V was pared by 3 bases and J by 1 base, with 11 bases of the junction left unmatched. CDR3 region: CASSGTGKRGANTEAFF. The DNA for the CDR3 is TGTGCCAGCAGCGGGACAGGGAAGAGGGGCGCGAACACTGAAGCTTTCTTT.

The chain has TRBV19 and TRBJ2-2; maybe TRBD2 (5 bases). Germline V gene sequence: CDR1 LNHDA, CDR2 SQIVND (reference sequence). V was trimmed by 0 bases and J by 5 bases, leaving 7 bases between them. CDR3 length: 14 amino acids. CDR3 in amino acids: CASSIDGETGELFF. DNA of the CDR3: TGTGCCAGTAGTATAGACGGGGAAACCGGGGAGCTGTTTTTT.

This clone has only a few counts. CDR3 amino acids: CAWSVGGGAYEQYF. Here the CDR3 DNA reads TGTGCCTGGAGTGTCGGGGGCGGAGCCTACGAGCAGTACTTC. The chain uses TRBV30 and TRBJ2-7, with D possibly being TRBD1 or TRBD2 (6 bases each). Trimming cost V 0 bases and J 2 bases, with 11 bases left between them. CDR3 length equals 14 residues. Germline V gives CDR1 GTSNPN, CDR2 SVGIG (reference sequence).

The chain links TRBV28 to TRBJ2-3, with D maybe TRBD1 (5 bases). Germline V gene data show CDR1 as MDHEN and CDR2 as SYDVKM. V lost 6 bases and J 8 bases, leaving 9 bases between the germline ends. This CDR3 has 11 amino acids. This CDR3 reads CASSPRGTQYF. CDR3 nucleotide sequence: TGTGCCAGCAGCCCTAGGGGTACGCAGTATTTT.

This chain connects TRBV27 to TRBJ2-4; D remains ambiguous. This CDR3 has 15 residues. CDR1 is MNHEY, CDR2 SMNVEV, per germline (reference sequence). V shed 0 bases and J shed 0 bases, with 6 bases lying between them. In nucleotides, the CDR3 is TGTGCCAGCAGTTTATCGTTAGTAGCCAAAAACATTCAGTACTTC. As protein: CASSLSLVAKNIQYF.

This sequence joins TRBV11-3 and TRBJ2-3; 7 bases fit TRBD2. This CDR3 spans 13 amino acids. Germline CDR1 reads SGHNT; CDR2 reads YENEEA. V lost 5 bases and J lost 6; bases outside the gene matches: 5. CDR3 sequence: CASSAGGYDTQYF. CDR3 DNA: TGTGCCAGCAGCGCCGGGGGGTATGATACGCAGTATTTT. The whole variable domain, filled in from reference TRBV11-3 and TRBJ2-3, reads EAGVVQSPRYKIIEKKQPVAFWCNPISGHNTLYWYLQNLGQGPELLIRYENEEAVDDSQLPKDRFSAERLKGVDSTLKIQPAELGDSAVYLCASSAGGYDTQYFGPGTRLTVL.

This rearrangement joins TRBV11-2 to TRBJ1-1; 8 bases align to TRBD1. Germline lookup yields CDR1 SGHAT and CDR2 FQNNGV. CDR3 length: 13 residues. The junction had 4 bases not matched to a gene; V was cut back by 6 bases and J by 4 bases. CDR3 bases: TGTGCCAGCAGACATACAGGGGGCACTGAAGCTTTCTTT. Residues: CASRHTGGTEAFF.

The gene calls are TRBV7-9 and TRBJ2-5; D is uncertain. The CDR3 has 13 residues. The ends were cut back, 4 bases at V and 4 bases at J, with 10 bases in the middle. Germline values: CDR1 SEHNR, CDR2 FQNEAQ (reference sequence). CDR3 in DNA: TGTGCCAGCAGCTCCACTTCGCCAGAGACCCAGTACTTC. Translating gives CASSSTSPETQYF. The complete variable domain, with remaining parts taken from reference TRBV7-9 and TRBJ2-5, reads DTGVSQNPRHKITKRGQNVTFRCDPISEHNRLYWYRQTLGQGPEFLTYFQNEAQLEKSRLLSDRFSAERPKGSFSTLEIQRTEQGDSAMYLCASSSTSPETQYFGPGTRLLVL.

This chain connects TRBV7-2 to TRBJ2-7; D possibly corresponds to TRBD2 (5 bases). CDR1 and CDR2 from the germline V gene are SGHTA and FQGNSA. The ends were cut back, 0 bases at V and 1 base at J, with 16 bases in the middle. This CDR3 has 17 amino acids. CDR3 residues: CASSLAFTWTGSYEQYF. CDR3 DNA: TGTGCCAGCAGCTTAGCGTTTACCTGGACGGGATCCTACGAGCAGTACTTC.